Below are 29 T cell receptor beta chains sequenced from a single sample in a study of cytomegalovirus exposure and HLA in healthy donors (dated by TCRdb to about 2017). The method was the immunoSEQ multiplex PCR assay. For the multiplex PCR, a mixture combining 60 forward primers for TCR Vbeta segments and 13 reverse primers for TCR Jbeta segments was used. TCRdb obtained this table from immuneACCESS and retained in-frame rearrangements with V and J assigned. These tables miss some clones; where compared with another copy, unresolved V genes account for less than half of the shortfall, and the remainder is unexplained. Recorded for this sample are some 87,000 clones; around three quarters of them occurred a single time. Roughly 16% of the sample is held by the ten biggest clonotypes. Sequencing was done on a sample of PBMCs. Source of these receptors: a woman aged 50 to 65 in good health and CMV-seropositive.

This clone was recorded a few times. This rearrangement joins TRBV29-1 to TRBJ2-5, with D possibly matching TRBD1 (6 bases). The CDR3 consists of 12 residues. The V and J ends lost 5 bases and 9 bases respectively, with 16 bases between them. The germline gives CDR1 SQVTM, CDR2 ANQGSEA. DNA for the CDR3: TGCAGCGTTTGGACAGCCGAGACGGCCCAGTACTTC. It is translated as CSVWTAETAQYF.

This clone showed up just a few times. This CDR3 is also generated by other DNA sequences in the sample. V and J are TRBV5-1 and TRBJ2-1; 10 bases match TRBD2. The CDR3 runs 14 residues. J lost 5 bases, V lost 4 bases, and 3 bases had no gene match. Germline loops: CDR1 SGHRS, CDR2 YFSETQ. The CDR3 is CASSRTSGNNEQFF. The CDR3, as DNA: TGCGCCAGCAGCCGGACTAGCGGAAACAATGAGCAGTTCTTC.

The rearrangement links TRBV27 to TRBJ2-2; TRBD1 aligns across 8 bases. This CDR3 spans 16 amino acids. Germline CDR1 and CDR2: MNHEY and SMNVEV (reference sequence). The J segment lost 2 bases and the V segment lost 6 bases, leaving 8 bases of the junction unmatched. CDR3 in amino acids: CASSGTGPINTGELFF. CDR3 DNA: TGTGCCAGCAGCGGGACAGGCCCTATTAACACCGGGGAGCTGTTTTTT.

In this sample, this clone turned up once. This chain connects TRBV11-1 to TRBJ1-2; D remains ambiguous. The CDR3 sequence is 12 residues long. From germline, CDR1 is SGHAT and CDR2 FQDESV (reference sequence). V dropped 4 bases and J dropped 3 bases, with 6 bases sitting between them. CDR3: CASSSRDYGYTF. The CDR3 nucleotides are TGTGCCAGCAGCTCCCGGGACTATGGCTACACCTTC.

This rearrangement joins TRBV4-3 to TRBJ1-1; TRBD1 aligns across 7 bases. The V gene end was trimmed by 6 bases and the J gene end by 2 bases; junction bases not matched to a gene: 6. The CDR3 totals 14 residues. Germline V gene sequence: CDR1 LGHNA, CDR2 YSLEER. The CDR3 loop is CASRNRGPNTEAFF. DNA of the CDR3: TGCGCCAGCAGGAACAGGGGCCCTAACACTGAAGCTTTCTTT.

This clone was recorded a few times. This CDR3 reads CASSSGRRVGTDTQYF. CDR3 nucleotide sequence: TGTGCCTCGTCTAGCGGGAGGAGAGTCGGCACAGATACGCAGTATTTT. The chain employs TRBV30 and TRBJ2-3; TRBD2 aligns across 11 bases. Germline-derived CDR1 and CDR2 are GTSNPN and SVGIG (reference sequence). V lost 7 bases, J lost 1 base, and 10 bases stayed unmatched. CDR3 size: 16 residues.

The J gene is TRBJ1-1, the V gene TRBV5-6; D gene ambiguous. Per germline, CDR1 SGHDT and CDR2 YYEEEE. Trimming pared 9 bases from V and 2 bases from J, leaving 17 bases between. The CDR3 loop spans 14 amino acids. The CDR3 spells CATSNSPVNTEAFF. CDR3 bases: TGTGCCACCTCGAACAGCCCGGTAAACACTGAAGCTTTCTTT.

In DNA form, the CDR3 reads TGTGCCAGCTCACCTCTTCGGGATACTGAAGCTTTCTTT. Its translation is CASSPLRDTEAFF. The chain links TRBV18 to TRBJ1-1; no definite D call. Germline CDR1 is KGHSH and CDR2 is LQKENI. Trimming took off 3 bases at V and 5 bases at J, with 10 bases between the two ends. The CDR3 length is 13 residues.

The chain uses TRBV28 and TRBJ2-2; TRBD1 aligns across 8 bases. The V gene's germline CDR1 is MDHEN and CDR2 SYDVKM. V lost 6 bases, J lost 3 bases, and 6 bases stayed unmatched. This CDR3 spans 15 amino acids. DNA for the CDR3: TGTGCCAGCAGAACCGGGACAGGAGACACCGGGGAGCTGTTTTTT. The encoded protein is CASRTGTGDTGELFF.

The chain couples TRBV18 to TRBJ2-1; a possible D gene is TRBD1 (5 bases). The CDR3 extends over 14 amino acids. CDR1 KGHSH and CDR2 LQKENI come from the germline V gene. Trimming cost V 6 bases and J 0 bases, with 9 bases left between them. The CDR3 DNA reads TGTGCCAGCTCGCCCGACAGCTCCTACAATGAGCAGTTCTTC. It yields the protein CASSPDSSYNEQFF.

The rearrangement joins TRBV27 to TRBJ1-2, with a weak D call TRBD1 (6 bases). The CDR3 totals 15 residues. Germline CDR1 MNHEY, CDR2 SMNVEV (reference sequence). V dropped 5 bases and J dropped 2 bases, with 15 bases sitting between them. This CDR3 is CASSTTTGLNYGYTF. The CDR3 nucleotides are TGTGCCAGCAGTACCACGACAGGATTGAACTATGGCTACACCTTC.

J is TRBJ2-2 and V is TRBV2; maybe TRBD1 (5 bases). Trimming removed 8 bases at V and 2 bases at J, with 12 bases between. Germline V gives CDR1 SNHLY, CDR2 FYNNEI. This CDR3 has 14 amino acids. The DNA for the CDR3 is TGTGCCAGCCTCCTGGACACCAACACCGGGGAGCTGTTTTTT. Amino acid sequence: CASLLDTNTGELFF.

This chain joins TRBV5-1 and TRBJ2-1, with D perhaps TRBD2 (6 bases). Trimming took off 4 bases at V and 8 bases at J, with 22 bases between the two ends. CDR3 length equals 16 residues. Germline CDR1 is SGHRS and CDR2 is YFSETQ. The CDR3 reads CASSGAGLGGGHEQFF. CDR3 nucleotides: TGCGCCAGCAGCGGAGCCGGGCTGGGGGGAGGCCATGAGCAGTTCTTC.

The CDR3 coding sequence is TGTGCCAGCAGTCTTCAACAGACGTACAATGAGCAGTTCTTC. It codes for CASSLQQTYNEQFF. This chain links TRBV6-5 with TRBJ2-1, with D unresolved. The germline gives CDR1 MNHEY, CDR2 SVGAGI. The CDR3 is 14 amino acids. Trimming shortened V by 5 bases and J by 4 bases, and 12 bases separated the two germline ends.

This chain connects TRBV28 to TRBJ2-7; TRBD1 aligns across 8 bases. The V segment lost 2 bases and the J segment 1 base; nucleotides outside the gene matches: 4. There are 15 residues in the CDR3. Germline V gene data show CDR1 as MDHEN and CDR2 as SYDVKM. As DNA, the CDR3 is TGTGCCAGCAGTTTAAACAGGGGGTGGTCCTACGAGCAGTACTTC. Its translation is CASSLNRGWSYEQYF.

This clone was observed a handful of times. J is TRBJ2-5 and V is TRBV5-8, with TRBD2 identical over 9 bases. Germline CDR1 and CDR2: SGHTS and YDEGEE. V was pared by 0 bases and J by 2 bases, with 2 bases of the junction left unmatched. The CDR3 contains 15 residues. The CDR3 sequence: CASSLGLAEQETQYF. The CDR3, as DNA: TGTGCCAGCAGCTTGGGACTAGCGGAACAAGAGACCCAGTACTTC.

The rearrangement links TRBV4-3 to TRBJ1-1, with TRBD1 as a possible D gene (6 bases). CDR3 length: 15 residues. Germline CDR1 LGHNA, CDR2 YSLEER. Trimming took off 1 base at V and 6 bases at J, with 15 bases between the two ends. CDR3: CASSQVVQGSSEAFF. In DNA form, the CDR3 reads TGCGCCAGCAGCCAAGTGGTACAGGGTAGCTCTGAAGCTTTCTTT.

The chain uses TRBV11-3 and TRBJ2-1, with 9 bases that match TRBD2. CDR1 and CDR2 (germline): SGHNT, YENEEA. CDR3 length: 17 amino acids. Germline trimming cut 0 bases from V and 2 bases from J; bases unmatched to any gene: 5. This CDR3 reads CASSLDSGSAPYNEQFF. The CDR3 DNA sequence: TGTGCCAGCAGCTTAGATAGCGGGAGTGCCCCCTACAATGAGCAGTTCTTC.

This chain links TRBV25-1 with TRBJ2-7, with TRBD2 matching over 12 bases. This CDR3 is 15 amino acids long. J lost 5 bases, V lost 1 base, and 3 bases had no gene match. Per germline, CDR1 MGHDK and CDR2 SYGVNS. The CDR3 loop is CASSEWTSGINEQYF. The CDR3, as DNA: TGTGCCAGCAGTGAATGGACTAGCGGGATCAACGAGCAGTACTTC.

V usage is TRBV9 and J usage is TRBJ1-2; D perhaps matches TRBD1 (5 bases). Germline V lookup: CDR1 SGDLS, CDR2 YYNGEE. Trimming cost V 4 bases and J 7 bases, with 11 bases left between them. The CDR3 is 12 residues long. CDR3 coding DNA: TGTGCCAGCAGCCCCAGGGTGGGTGGCTACACCTTC. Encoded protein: CASSPRVGGYTF.

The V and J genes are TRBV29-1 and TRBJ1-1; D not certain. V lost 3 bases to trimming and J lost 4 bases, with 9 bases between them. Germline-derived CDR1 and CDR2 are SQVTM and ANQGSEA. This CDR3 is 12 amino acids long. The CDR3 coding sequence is TGCAGCGTTGAGAAGGGAGGCACTGAAGCTTTCTTT. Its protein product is CSVEKGGTEAFF.

The DNA of the CDR3 is TGTGCCAGCAGCTTAAGTAGCGGGAGGGTAAATGAGCAGTTCTTC. This translates into CASSLSSGRVNEQFF. The chain recombines TRBV7-3 with TRBJ2-1; 11 bases map to TRBD2. With V trimmed by 1 base and J by 7 bases, 3 bases remained unmatched. Germline CDR1 and CDR2: SGHTA and FQGTGA. The CDR3 is made up of 15 amino acids.

This chain's CDR3 is CASSPGPGGETQYF. The CDR3 DNA follows: TGTGCCAGCAGCCCGGGCCCAGGGGGAGAGACCCAGTACTTC. This rearrangement joins TRBV11-1 to TRBJ2-5; 7 nucleotides match TRBD1. CDR3 size: 14 residues. With 5 bases clipped from V and 4 bases from J, the junction kept 7 bases outside the gene matches. The germline V gene has CDR1 SGHAT and CDR2 FQDESV (reference sequence).

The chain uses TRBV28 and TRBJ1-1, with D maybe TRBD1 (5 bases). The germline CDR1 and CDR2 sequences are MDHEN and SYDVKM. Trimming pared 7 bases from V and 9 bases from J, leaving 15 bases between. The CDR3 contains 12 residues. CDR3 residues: CASTGAIEQAFF. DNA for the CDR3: TGTGCCAGCACTGGGGCAATAGAGCAAGCTTTCTTT. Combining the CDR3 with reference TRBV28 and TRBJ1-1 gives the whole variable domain DVKVTQSSRYLVKRTGEKVFLECVQDMDHENMFWYRQDPGLGLRLIYFSYDVKMKEKGDIPEGYSVSREKKERFSLILESASTNQTSMYLCASTGAIEQAFFGQGTRLTVV.

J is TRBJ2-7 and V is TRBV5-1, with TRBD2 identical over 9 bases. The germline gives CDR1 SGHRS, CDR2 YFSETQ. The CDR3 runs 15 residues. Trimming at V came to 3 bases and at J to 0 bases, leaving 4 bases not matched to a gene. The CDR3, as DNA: TGCGCCAGCAGCTGGCGACTAGCGGACTCCTACGAGCAGTACTTC. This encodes CASSWRLADSYEQYF.

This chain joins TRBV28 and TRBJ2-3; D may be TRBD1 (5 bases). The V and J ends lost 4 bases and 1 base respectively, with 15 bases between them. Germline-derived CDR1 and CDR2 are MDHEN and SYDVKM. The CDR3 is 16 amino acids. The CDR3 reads CASSSPTGYGTDTQYF. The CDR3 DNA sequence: TGTGCCAGCAGTTCTCCCACAGGTTATGGCACAGATACGCAGTATTTT.

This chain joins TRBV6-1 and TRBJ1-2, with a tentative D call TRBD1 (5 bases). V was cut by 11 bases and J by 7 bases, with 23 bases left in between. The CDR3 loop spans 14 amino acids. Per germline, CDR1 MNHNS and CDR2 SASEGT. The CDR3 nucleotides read TGTGCCGCACAACATGCAGGGTACGATGGTGGCTACACCTTC. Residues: CAAQHAGYDGGYTF.

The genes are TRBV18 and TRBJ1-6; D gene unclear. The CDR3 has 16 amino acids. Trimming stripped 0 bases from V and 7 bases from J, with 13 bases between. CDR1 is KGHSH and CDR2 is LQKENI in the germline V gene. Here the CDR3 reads CASSPPNSRGNSPLHF. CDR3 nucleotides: TGTGCCAGCTCACCACCGAACAGTCGAGGGAATTCACCCCTCCACTTT.

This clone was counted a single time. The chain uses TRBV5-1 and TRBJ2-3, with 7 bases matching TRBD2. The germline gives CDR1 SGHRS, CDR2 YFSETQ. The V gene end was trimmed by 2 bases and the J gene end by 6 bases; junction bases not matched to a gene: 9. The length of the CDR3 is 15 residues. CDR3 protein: CASSFLAGDLDTQYF. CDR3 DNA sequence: TGCGCCAGCAGCTTTCTCGCGGGAGATTTGGATACGCAGTATTTT.